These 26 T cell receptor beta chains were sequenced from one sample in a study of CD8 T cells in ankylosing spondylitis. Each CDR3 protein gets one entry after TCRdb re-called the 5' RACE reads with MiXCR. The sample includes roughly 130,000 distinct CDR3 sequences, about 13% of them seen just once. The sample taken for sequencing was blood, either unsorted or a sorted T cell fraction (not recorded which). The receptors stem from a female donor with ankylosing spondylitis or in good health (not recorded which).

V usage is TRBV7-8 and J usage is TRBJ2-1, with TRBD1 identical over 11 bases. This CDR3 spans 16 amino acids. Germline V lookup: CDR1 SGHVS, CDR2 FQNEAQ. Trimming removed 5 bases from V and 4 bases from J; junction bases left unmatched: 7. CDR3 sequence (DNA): TGTGCCAGCAGCCAAACCGGGACAGGGGGGTACAATGAGCAGTTCTTC. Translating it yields CASSQTGTGGYNEQFF. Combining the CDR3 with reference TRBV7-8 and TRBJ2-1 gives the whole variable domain GAGVSQSPRYKVAKRGQDVALRCDPISGHVSLFWYQQALGQGPEFLTYFQNEAQLDKSGLPSDRFFAERPEGSVSTLKIQRTQQEDSAVYLCASSQTGTGGYNEQFFGPGTRLTVL.

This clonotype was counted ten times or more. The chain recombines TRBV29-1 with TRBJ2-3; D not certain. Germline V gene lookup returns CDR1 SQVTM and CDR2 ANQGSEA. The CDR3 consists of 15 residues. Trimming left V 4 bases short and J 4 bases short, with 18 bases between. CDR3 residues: CSVVLGLLNPDTQYF. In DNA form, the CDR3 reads TGCAGCGTTGTGTTGGGCCTCCTTAACCCAGATACGCAGTATTTT.

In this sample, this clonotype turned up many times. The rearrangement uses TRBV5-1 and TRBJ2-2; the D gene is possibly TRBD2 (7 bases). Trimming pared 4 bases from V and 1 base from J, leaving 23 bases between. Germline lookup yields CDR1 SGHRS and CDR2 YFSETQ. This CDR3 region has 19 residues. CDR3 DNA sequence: TGCGCCAGCAGCCCACTACGGGGGGCGTTCGTTCTGAACACCGGGGAGCTGTTTTTT. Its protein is CASSPLRGAFVLNTGELFF.

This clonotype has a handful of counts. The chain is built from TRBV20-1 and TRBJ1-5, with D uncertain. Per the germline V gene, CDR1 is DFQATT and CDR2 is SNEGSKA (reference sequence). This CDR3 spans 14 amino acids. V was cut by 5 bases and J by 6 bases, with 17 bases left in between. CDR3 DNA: TGCAGTGCTGCTGAGAAGGGTGCGGGTCAGCCCCAGCATTTT. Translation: CSAAEKGAGQPQHF.

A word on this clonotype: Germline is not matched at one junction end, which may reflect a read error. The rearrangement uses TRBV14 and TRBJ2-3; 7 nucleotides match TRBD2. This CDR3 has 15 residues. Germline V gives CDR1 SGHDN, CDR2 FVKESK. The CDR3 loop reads CASGAETTSTDTHYF. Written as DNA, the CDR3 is TGTGCCAGCGGTGCGGAGACGACTAGCACAGATACGCACTATTTT.

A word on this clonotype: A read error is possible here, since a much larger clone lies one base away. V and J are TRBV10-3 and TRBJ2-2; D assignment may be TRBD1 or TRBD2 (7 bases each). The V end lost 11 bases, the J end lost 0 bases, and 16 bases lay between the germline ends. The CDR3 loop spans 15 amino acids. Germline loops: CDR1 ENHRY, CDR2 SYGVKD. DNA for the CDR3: TGTGCCGCCAAGAGCGGGACAGCGAACACCGGGGAGCTGTTTTTT. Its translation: CAAKSGTANTGELFF.

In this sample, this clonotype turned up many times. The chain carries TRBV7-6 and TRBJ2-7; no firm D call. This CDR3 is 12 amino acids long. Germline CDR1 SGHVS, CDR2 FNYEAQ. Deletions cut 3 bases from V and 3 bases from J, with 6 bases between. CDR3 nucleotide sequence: TGTGCCAGCAGCTTGTCTGGCTACGAGCAGTACTTC. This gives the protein CASSLSGYEQYF.

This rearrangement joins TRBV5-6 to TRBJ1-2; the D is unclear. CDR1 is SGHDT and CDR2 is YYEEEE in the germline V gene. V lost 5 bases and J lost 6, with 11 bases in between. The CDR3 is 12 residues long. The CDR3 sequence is CASRSGLNGYTF. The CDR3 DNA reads TGTGCCAGCAGGAGCGGACTGAATGGCTACACCTTC.

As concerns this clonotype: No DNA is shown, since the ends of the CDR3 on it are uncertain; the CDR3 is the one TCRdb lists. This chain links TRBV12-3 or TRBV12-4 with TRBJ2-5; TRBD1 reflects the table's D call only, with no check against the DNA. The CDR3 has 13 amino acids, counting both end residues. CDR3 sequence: CASSFGQGSVRYF.

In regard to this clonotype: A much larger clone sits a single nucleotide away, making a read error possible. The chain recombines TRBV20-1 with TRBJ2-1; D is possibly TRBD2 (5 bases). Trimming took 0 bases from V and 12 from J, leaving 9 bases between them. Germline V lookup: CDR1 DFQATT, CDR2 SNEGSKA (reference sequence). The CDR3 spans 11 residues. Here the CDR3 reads CSARERVGQFF. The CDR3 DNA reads TGCAGTGCTAGAGAGAGGGTAGGGCAGTTCTTC.

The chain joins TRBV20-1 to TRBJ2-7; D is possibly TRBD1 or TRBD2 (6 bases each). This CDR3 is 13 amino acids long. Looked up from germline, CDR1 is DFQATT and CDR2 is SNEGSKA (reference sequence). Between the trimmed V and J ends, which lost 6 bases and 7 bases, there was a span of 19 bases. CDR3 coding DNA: TGCAGTGCCGAGGGGGACTCCGGCAGGGAGCAGTACTTC. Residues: CSAEGDSGREQYF.

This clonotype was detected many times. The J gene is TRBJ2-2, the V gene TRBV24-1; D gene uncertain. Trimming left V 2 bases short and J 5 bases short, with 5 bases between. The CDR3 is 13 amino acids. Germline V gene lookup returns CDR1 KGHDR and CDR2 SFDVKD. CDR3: CATSDSRTGELFF. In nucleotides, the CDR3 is TGTGCCACCAGTGATTCCCGGACCGGGGAGCTGTTTTTT.

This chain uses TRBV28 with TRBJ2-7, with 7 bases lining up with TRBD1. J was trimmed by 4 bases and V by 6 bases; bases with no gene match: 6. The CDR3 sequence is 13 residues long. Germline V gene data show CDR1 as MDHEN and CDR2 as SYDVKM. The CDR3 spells CASSSQGVYEQYF. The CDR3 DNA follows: TGTGCCAGCAGCTCCCAGGGGGTTTACGAGCAGTACTTC. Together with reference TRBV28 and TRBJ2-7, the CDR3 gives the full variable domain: DVKVTQSSRYLVKRTGEKVFLECVQDMDHENMFWYRQDPGLGLRLIYFSYDVKMKEKGDIPEGYSVSREKKERFSLILESASTNQTSMYLCASSSQGVYEQYFGPGTRLTVT.

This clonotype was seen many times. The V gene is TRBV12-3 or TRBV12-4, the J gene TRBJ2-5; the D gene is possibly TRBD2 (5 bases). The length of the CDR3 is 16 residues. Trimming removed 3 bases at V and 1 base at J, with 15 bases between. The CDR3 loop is CASSFRVGVGQETQYF. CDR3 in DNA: TGTGCCAGCAGTTTTAGGGTCGGGGTAGGCCAAGAGACCCAGTACTTC.

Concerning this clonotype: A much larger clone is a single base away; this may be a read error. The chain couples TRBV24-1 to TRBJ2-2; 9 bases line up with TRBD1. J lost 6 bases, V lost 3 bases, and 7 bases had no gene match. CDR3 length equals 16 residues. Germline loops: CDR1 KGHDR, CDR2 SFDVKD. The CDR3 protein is CATSDRDREMSGELFF. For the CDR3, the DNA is TGTGCCACCAGTGATCGGGACAGGGAAATGTCCGGGGAGCTGTTTTTT.

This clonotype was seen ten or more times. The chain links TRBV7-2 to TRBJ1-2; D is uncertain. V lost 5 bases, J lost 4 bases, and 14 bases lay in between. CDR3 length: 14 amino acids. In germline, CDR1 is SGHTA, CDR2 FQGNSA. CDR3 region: CASSPQPDAYGYTF. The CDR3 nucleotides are TGTGCCAGCAGCCCCCAGCCAGATGCCTATGGCTACACCTTC.

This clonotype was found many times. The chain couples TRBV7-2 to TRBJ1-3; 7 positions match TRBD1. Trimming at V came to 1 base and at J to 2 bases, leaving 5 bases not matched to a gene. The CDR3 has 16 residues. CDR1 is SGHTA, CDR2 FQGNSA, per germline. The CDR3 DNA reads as TGTGCCAGCAGCTTAGAATCGAGGGGGCCTGGAAACACCATATATTTT. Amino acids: CASSLESRGPGNTIYF.

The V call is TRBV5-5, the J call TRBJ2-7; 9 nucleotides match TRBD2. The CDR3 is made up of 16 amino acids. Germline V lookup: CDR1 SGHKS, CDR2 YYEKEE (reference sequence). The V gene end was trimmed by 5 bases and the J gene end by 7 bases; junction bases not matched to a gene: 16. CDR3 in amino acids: CASRPGGLAGLGEQYF. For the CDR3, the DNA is TGTGCCAGCAGACCCGGGGGCCTAGCGGGATTAGGGGAGCAGTACTTC.

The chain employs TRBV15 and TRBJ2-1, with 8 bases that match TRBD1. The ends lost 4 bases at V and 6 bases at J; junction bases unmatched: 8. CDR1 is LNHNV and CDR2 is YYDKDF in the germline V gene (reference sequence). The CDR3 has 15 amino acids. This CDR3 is CATSTFRDRSNEQFF. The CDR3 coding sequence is TGTGCCACCAGCACATTCCGGGACAGGTCCAATGAGCAGTTCTTC.

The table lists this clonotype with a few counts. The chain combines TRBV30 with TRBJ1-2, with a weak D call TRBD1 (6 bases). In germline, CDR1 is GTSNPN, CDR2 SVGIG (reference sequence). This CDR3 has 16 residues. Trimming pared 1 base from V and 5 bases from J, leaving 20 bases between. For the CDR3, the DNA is TGTGCCTGGAGTGCCGACTCCGGGACAAAGAAGTATGGCTACACCTTC. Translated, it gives CAWSADSGTKKYGYTF. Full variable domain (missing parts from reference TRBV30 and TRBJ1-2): SQTIHQWPATLVQPVGSPLSLECTVEGTSNPNLYWYRQAAGRGLQLLFYSVGIGQISSEVPQNLSASRPQDRQFILSSKKLLLSDSGFYLCAWSADSGTKKYGYTFGSGTRLTVV.

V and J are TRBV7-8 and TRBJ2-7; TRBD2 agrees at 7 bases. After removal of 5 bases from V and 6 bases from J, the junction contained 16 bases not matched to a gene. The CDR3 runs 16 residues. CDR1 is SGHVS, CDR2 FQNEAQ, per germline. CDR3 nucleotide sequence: TGTGCCAGCAGCCACGATAGATTAGCGGGCTCGGGCGAGCAGTACTTC. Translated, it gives CASSHDRLAGSGEQYF.

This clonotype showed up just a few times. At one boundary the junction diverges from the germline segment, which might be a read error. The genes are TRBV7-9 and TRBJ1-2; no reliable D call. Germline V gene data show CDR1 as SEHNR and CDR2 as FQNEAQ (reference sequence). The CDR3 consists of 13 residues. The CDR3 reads CASSLGTGGSVSF. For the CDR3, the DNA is TGTGCCAGCAGCTTAGGTACTGGAGGGTCAGTGTCCTTC.

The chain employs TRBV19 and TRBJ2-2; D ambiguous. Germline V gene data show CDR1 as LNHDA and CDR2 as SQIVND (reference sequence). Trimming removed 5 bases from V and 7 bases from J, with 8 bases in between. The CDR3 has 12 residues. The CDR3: CASSGGYGELFF. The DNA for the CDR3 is TGTGCCAGTAGTGGCGGTTACGGGGAGCTGTTTTTT.

The CDR3 DNA follows: TGCAGTGCTAGAGATTCAGGGTACTCCTACGAGCAGTACTTC. Amino acids: CSARDSGYSYEQYF. This chain links TRBV20-1 with TRBJ2-7, with D perhaps matching TRBD1 (5 bases). CDR3 length: 14 residues. Trimming cost V 0 bases and J 0 bases, with 9 bases left between them. Germline assignment: CDR1 DFQATT and CDR2 SNEGSKA (reference sequence).

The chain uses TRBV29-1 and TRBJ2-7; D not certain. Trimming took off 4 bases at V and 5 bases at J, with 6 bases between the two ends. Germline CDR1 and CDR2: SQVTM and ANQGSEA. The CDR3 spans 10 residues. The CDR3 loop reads CSVVVHEQYF. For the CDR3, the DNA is TGCAGCGTTGTTGTCCACGAGCAGTACTTC.

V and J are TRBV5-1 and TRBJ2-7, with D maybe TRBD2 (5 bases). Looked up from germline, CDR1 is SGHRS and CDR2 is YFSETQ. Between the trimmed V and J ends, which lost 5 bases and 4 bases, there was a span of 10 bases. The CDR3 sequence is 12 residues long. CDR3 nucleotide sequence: TGCGCCAGCAGGGGAGTTGGATACGAGCAGTACTTC. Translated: CASRGVGYEQYF.